This TCR beta chain was profiled in a study of T-cell reconstitution after alpha-beta-depleted transplantation in children. In germline, CDR1 is DFQATT, CDR2 SNEGSKA (reference sequence). V lost 6 bases to trimming and J lost 4 bases, with 24 bases between them. This CDR3 spans 17 amino acids. Whole-study results and caveats: Alpha-beta T cells present about two months after transplant were reported to originate from several hundred expanded graft clones. Some patients showed high day-60 TCRbeta diversity, which derived from surviving recipient T cells and thymic progenitors.

In its sample, this clonotype was seen a few times. Its cognate antigen is unknown. For TCRbeta, the library was prepared with unique molecular identifiers. Using its own MiXCR run on the PCR reads, TCRdb lists one record per CDR3 protein. The sample shows roughly 300,000 distinct CDR3 sequences, around a tenth of them seen only once. Here the sequenced sample was peripheral blood, taken 180 days after TCRalphabeta/CD19-depleted stem cell transplant. This sequence joins TRBV20-1 and TRBJ2-2; possibly TRBD2 for D (5 bases). This clonotype originated in a male patient between 2 and 15 years old who had a stem cell transplant for chronic granulomatous disease, so the T cells may come from the graft donor. The CDR3 nucleotides are TGCAGTGCCCACAACTTAAAGGGAGACTCCAGCACCGGGGAGCTGTTTTTT. Translated: CSAHNLKGDSSTGELFF.